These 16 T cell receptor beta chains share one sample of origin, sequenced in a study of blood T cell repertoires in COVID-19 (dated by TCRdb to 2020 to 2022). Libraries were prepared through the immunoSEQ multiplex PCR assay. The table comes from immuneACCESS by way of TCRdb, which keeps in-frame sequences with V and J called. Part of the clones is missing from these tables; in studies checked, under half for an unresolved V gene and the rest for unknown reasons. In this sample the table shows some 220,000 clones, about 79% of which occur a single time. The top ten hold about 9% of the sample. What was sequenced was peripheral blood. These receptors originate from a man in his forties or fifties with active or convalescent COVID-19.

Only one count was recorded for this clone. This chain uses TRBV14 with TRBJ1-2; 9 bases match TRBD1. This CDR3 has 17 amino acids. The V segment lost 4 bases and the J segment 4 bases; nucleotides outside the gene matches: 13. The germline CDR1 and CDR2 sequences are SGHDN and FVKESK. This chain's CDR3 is CASSPKGTGYALYGYTF. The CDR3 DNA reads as TGTGCCAGCAGCCCGAAGGGGACAGGGTATGCCCTCTATGGCTACACCTTC. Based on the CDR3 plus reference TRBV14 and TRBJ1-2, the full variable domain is EAGVTQFPSHSVIEKGQTVTLRCDPISGHDNLYWYRRVMGKEIKFLLHFVKESKQDESGMPNNRFLAERTGGTYSTLKVQPAELEDSGVYFCASSPKGTGYALYGYTFGSGTRLTVV.

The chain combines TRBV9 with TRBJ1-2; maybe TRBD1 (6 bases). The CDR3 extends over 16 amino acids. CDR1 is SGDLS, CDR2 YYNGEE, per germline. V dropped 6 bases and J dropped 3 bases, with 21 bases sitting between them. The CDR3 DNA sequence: TGTGCCAGCACCTATCAGGGGCAGGGTACCTACTATGGCTACACCTTC. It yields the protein CASTYQGQGTYYGYTF.

The CDR3 reads CASSPPSLQETQYF. The CDR3 DNA reads as TGTGCCAGCTCACCACCGAGTCTCCAAGAGACCCAGTACTTC. The chain joins TRBV18 to TRBJ2-5; no reliable D call. Trimming left V 0 bases short and J 1 base short, with 6 bases between. This CDR3 is built from 14 residues. From germline, CDR1 is KGHSH and CDR2 LQKENI.

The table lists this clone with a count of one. The CDR3 nucleotides read TGTGCCAGCAGTTTTGAGTGGACTAGCGGGACCGATGAGCAGTTCTTC. Residues: CASSFEWTSGTDEQFF. The chain has TRBV27 and TRBJ2-1; TRBD2 agrees at 12 bases. The CDR3 has 16 residues. Germline CDR1 MNHEY, CDR2 SMNVEV (reference sequence). V was clipped by 3 bases and J by 8 bases; unmatched bases: 8.

CDR3: CASSLGQKGYTF. CDR3 nucleotide sequence: TGTGCCAGCTCACTCGGACAGAAGGGCTACACCTTC. J is TRBJ1-2 and V is TRBV18; D may be TRBD1 (6 bases). CDR1 is KGHSH, CDR2 LQKENI, per germline. CDR3 size: 12 residues. With 4 bases removed from V and 8 bases from J, the gap between germline ends came to 11 bases.

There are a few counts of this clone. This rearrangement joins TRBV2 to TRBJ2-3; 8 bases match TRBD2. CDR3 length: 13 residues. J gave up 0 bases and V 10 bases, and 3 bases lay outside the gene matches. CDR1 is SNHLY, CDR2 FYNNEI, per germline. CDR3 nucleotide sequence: TGTGCCATCCTAGCGGGTAGCACAGATACGCAGTATTTT. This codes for CAILAGSTDTQYF.

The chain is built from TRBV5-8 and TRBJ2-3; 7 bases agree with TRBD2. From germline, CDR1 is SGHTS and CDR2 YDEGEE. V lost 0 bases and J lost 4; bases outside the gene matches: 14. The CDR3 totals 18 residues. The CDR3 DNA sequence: TGTGCCAGCAGCTTGGAGCGGGGATGGGCTAGCGCTTCAGATACGCAGTATTTT. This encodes CASSLERGWASASDTQYF.

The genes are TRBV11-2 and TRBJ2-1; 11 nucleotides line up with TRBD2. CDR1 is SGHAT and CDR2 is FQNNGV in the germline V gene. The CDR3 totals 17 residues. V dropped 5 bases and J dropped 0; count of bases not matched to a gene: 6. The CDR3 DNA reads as TGTGCCAGCAGCCAGCTGACTAGCGGGAACTCCTACAATGAGCAGTTCTTC. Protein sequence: CASSQLTSGNSYNEQFF.

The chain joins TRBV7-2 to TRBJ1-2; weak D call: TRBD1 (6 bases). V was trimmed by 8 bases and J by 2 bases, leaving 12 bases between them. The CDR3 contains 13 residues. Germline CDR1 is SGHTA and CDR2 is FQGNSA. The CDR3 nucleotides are TGTGCCAGCGGTTTCAGGGGCAACTATGGCTACACCTTC. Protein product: CASGFRGNYGYTF.

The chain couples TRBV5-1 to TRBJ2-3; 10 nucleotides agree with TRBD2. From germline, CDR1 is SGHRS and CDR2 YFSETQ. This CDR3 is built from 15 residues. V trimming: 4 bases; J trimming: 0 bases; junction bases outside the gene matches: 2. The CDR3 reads CASSNSGGSTDTQYF. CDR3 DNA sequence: TGCGCCAGCAGCAATAGCGGGGGGAGCACAGATACGCAGTATTTT.

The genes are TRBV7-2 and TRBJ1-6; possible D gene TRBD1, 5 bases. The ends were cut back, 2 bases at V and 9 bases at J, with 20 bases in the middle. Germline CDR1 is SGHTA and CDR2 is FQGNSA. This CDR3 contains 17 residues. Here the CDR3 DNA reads TGTGCCAGCAGCTTAACCTTCGTGGGGGGTCGGAGTTCACCCCTCCACTTT. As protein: CASSLTFVGGRSSPLHF.

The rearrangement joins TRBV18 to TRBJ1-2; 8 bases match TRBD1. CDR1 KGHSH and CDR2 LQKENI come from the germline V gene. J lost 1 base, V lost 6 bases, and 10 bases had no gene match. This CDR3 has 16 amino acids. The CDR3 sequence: CASSPTGEGVNYGYTF. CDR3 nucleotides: TGTGCCAGCTCGCCGACAGGGGAAGGGGTTAACTATGGCTACACCTTC.

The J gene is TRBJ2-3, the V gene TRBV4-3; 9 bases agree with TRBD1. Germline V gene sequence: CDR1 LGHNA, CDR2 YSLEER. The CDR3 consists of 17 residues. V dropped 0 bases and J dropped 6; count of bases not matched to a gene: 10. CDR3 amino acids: CASSQDSTGGFVDTQYF. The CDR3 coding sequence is TGCGCCAGCAGCCAAGATTCGACAGGGGGGTTTGTGGATACGCAGTATTTT.

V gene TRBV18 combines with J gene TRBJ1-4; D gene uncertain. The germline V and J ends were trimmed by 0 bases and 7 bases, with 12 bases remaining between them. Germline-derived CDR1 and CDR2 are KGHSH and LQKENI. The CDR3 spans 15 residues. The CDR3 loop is CASSPPAGYREKLFF. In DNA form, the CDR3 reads TGTGCCAGCTCACCACCGGCGGGGTACCGTGAAAAACTGTTTTTT.

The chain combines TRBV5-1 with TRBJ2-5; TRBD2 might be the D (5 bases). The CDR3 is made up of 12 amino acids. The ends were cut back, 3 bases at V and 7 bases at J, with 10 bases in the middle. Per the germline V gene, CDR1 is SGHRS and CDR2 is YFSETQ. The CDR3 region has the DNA TGCGCCAGCAGCTACGACGGGATGACCCAGTACTTC. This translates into CASSYDGMTQYF.

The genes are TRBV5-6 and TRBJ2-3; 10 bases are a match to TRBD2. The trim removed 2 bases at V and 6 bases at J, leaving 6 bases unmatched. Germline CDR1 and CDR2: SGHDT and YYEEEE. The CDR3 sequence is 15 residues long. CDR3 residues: CASSLGLAVQDTQYF. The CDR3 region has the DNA TGTGCCAGCAGCTTAGGACTAGCGGTGCAGGATACGCAGTATTTT.